Included here is one T cell receptor (beta chain) sequence, with context. Its target is not known. Trimming took 8 bases from V and 3 from J; bases not matched to a gene: 8. The CDR3 length is 14 residues. CDR1 and CDR2 from the germline V gene are SNHLY and FYNNEI. The data were obtained in a study of radiotherapy plus CTLA-4 blockade in lung cancer. Study findings and constraints: Interferon-beta and early blood T cell clone dynamics reportedly predicted response best.

Measured with immunoSEQ multiplex PCR; TCRdb has only the in-frame clones, and not every one. The table shows tens of thousands of clones, with around 85% occurring only once. The chain employs TRBV2 and TRBJ2-3, with 7 bases matching TRBD2. The source was peripheral blood, collected from a patient treated with radiotherapy plus ipilimumab. This clonotype was obtained from a human donor with non-small cell lung cancer who had stable disease on radiotherapy plus ipilimumab. The CDR3 reads CASRGGAGTDTQYF. The DNA for the CDR3 is TGTGCCAGCCGTGGCGGAGCGGGGACAGATACGCAGTATTTT.